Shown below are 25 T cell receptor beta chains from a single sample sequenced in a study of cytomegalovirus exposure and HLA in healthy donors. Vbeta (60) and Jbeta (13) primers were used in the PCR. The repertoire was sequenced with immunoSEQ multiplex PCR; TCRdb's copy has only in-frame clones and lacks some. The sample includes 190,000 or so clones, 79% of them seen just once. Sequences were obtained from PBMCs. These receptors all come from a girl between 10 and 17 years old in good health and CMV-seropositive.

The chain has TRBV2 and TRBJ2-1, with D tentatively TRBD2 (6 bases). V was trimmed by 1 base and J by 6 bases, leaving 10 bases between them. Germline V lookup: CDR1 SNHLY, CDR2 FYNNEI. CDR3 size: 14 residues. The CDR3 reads CASSEVEGRNEQFF. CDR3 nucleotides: TGTGCCAGCAGTGAAGTGGAGGGCCGCAATGAGCAGTTCTTC.

CDR3 protein: CASSPWTVYSPLHF. CDR3 sequence (DNA): TGTGCCAGCAGTCCCTGGACAGTTTATTCACCCCTCCACTTT. The chain employs TRBV28 and TRBJ1-6; tentatively, D is TRBD1 (6 bases). Germline CDR1 reads MDHEN; CDR2 reads SYDVKM. This CDR3 has 14 residues. V lost 5 bases to trimming and J lost 8 bases, with 13 bases between them.

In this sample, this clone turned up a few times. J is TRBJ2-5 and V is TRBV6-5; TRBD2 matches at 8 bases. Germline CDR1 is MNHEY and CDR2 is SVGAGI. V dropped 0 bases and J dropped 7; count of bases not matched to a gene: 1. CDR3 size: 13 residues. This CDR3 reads CASSYSGGGTQYF. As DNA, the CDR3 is TGTGCCAGCAGTTACTCCGGGGGGGGGACCCAGTACTTC.

CDR3 nucleotides: TGTGCCAGCAGTGAACACCCTGGACTTGTTGGGCTCTATGGCTACACCTTC. Residues: CASSEHPGLVGLYGYTF. This sequence joins TRBV2 and TRBJ1-2, with no clear D. CDR3 length: 17 amino acids. Germline assignment: CDR1 SNHLY and CDR2 FYNNEI. V was cut by 2 bases and J by 4 bases, with 20 bases left in between.

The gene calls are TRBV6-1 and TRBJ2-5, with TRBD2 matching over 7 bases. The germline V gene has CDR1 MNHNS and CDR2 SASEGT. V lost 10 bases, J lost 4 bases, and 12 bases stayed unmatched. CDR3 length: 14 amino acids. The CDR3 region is CAISLGGLGETQYF. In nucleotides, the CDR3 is TGTGCCATCTCTCTGGGGGGGTTGGGAGAGACCCAGTACTTC.

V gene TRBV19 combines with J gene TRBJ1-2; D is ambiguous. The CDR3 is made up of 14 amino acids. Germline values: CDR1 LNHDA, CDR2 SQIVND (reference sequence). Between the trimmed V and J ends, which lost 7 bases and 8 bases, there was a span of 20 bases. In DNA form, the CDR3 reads TGTGCCAGTACCTCCTCGGAGAGTCCGAGGGGCTACACCTTC. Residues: CASTSSESPRGYTF.

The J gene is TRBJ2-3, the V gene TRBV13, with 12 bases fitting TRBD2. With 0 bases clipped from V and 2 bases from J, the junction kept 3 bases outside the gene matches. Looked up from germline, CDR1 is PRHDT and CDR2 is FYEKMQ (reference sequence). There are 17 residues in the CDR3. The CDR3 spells CASSLGTSGGLTDTQYF. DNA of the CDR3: TGTGCCAGCAGCTTAGGGACTAGCGGGGGTCTCACAGATACGCAGTATTTT.

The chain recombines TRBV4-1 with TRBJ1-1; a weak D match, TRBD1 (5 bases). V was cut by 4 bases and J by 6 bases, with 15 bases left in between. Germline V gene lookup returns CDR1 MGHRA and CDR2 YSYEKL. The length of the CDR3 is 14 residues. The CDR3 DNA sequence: TGCGCCAGCAGCCCCCAACACAGGCCTGCTGAAGCTTTCTTT. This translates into CASSPQHRPAEAFF.

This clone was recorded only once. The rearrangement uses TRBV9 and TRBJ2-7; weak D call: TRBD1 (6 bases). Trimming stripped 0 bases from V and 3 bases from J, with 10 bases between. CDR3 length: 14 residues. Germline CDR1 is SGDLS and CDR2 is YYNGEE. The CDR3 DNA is TGTGCCAGCAGCGTAGGGGCAGGGGACTACGAGCAGTACTTC. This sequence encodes CASSVGAGDYEQYF. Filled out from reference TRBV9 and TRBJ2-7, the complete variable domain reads DSGVTQTPKHLITATGQRVTLRCSPRSGDLSVYWYQQSLDQGLQFLIQYYNGEERAKGNILERFSAQQFPDLHSELNLSSLELGDSALYFCASSVGAGDYEQYFGPGTRLTVT.

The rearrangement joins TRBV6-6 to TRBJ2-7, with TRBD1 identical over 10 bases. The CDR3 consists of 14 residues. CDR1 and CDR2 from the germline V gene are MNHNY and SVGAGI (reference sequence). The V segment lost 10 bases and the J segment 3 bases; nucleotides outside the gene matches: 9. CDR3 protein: CAIGKGQGNYEQYF. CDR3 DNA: TGTGCCATCGGGAAGGGACAGGGGAACTACGAGCAGTACTTC.

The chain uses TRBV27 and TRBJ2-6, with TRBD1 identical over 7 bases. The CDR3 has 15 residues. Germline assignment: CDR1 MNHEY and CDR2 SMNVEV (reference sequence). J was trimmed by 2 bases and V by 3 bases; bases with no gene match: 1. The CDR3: CASSFDRAGANVLTF. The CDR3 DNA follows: TGTGCCAGCAGTTTCGACAGGGCTGGGGCCAACGTCCTGACTTTC. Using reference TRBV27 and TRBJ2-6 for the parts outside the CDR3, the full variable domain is EAQVTQNPRYLITVTGKKLTVTCSQNMNHEYMSWYRQDPGLGLRQIYYSMNVEVTDKGDVPEGYKVSRKEKRNFPLILESPSPNQTSLYFCASSFDRAGANVLTFGAGSRLTVL.

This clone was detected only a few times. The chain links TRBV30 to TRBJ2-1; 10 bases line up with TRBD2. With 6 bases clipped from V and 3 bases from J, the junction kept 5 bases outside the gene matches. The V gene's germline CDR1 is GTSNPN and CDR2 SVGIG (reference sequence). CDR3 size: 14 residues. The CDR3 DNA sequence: TGTGCCTGTACTAGCGGGAAAATCTACAATGAGCAGTTCTTC. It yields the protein CACTSGKIYNEQFF.

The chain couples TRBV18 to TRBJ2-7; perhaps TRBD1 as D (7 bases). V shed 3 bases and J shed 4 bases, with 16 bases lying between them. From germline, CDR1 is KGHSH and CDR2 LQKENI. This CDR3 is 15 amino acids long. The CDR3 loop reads CASSPTRGETYEQYF. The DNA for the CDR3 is TGTGCCAGCTCACCTACCAGGGGGGAGACTTACGAGCAGTACTTC.

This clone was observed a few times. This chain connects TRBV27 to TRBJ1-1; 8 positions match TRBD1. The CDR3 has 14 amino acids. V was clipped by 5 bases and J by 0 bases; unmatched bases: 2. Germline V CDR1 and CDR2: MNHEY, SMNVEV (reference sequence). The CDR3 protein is CASSIQGVNTEAFF. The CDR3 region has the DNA TGTGCCAGCAGTATACAGGGGGTGAACACTGAAGCTTTCTTT.

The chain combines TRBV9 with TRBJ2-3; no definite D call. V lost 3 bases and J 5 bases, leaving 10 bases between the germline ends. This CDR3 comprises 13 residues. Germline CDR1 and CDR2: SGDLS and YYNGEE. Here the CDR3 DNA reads TGTGCCAGCAGCGGGCCGACGGGAGATACGCAGTATTTT. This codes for CASSGPTGDTQYF.

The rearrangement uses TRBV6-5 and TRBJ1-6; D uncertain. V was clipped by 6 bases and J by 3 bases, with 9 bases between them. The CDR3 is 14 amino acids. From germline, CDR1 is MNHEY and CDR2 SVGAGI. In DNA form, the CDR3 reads TGTGCCAGCAGAAACAGCGGCTATAATTCACCCCTCCACTTT. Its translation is CASRNSGYNSPLHF.

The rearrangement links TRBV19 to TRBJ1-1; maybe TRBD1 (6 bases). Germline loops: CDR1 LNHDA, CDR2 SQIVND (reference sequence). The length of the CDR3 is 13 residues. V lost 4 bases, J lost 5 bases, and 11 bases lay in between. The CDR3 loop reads CASSTLRGTEAFF. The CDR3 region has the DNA TGTGCCAGTAGTACCCTCAGGGGTACTGAAGCTTTCTTT.

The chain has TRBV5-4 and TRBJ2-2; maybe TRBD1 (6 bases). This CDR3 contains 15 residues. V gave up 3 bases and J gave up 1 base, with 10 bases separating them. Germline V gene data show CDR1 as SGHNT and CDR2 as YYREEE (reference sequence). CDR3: CASSWGHLNTGELFF. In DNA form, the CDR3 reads TGTGCCAGCAGCTGGGGACATCTGAACACCGGGGAGCTGTTTTTT.

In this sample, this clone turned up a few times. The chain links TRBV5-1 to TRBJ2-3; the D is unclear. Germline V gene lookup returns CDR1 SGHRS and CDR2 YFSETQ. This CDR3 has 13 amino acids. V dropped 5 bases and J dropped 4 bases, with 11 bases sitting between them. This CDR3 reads CASRVLFADTQYF. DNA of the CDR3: TGCGCCAGCAGGGTCCTATTCGCAGATACGCAGTATTTT.

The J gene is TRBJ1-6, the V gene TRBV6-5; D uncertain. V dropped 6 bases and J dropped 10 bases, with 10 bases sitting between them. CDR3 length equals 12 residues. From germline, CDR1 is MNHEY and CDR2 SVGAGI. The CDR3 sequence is CASSHEGSPLHF. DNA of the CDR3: TGTGCCAGCAGCCACGAGGGATCACCCCTCCACTTT.

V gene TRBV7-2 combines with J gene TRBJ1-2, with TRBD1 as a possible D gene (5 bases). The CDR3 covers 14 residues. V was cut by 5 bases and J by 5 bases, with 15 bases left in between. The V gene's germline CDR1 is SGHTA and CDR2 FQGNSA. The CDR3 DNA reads TGTGCCAGCAGCCCCGGGGGGGGACTTTATGGCTACACCTTC. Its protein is CASSPGGGLYGYTF.

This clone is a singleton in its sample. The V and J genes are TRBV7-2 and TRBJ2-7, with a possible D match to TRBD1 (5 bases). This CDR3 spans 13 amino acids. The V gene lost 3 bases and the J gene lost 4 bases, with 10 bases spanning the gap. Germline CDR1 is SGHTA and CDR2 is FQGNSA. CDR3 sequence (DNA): TGTGCCAGCAGCTTGGCACAGGAATACGAGCAGTACTTC. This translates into CASSLAQEYEQYF.

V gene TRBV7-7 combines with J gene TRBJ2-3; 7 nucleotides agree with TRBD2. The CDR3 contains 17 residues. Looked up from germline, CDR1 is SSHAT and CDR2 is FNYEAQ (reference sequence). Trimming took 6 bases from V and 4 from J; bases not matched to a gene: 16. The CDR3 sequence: CASSPAPAGLGADTQYF. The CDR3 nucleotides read TGTGCCAGCAGTCCGGCCCCAGCGGGGCTGGGAGCAGATACGCAGTATTTT.

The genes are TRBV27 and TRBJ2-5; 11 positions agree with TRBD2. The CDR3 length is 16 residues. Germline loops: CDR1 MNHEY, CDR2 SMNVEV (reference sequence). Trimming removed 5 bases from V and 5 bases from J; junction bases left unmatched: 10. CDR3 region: CASSRDRSGGEETQYF. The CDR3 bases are TGTGCCAGCAGTCGAGACCGTAGCGGGGGGGAGGAGACCCAGTACTTC.

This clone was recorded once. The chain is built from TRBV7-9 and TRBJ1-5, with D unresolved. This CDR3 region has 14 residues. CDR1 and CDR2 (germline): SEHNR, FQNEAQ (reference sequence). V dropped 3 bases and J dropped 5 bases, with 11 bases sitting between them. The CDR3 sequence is CASSFGGPHQPQHF. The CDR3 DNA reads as TGTGCCAGCAGCTTCGGCGGGCCTCATCAGCCCCAGCATTTT.